Below, 25 T cell receptor beta chains from the same sample are listed, as sequenced in a study of CD8+CD57+ T cells in acquired aplastic anemia. Genomic DNA, the template, was used for profiling of the TCR beta VDJ and CDR3. TCRdb reanalysed the reads using MiXCR and keeps one entry per CDR3 protein. Of roughly 280,000 distinct CDR3 sequences listed, 56% are singletons. All sequencing subjects had displayed CD8+CD57+ cell expansion on flow cytometry. Material: sorted CD4+, CD8+, or CD8+CD57+ T cells (not recorded which) from PBMCs. The receptors originated from a human donor with aplastic anemia.

The rearrangement joins TRBV7-9 to TRBJ2-3, with 11 bases aligning to TRBD2. CDR1 is SEHNR and CDR2 is FQNEAQ in the germline V gene (reference sequence). This CDR3 has 17 residues. J gave up 1 base and V 6 bases, and 9 bases lay outside the gene matches. CDR3 sequence (DNA): TGTGCCAGCAGAAACAAGACTAGCGGGGTTGGCACAGATACGCAGTATTTT. This gives the protein CASRNKTSGVGTDTQYF.

The J gene is TRBJ1-2, the V gene TRBV5-1; TRBD1 is a possible D gene (6 bases). The CDR3 sequence is 13 residues long. V gave up 5 bases and J gave up 7 bases, with 15 bases separating them. CDR1 is SGHRS and CDR2 is YFSETQ in the germline V gene. Here the CDR3 reads CASSEGDPSGYTF. The DNA for the CDR3 is TGCGCCAGCAGTGAGGGGGACCCCTCTGGCTACACCTTC.

This clonotype was observed many times. J is TRBJ1-6 and V is TRBV24-1; perhaps TRBD1 as D (5 bases). Germline CDR1 is KGHDR and CDR2 is SFDVKD. This CDR3 contains 14 residues. The V end was cut by 2 bases, the J end by 4 bases, with 5 bases between. The CDR3 nucleotides read TGTGCCACCAGTGATTCAGGGTATAATTCACCCCTCCACTTT. As protein: CATSDSGYNSPLHF.

This chain joins TRBV2 and TRBJ2-1, with 11 bases matching TRBD2. The CDR3 has 13 residues. J lost 7 bases, V lost 9 bases, and 5 bases had no gene match. CDR1 is SNHLY and CDR2 is FYNNEI in the germline V gene. The CDR3 coding sequence is TGTGCCAGTGCGACTAGCGGGGTGAATGAGCAGTTCTTC. It translates to CASATSGVNEQFF.

This clonotype was seen repeatedly, ten times or more. This chain joins TRBV29-1 and TRBJ2-3; 11 nucleotides agree with TRBD2. The germline CDR1 and CDR2 sequences are SQVTM and ANQGSEA. With 2 bases clipped from V and 10 bases from J, the junction kept 5 bases outside the gene matches. This CDR3 has 13 residues. In nucleotides, the CDR3 is TGCAGCGTTGAATCGGATAGCGGGGGGGCGCAGTATTTT. Translation: CSVESDSGGAQYF.

The chain employs TRBV25-1 and TRBJ1-5; tentatively, D is TRBD1 (5 bases). Trimming left V 4 bases short and J 4 bases short, with 11 bases between. The CDR3 runs to 14 residues. In germline, CDR1 is MGHDK, CDR2 SYGVNS. CDR3 sequence (DNA): TGTGCCAGCAGTGCGGGAGGGACGAATCAGCCCCAGCATTTT. Protein sequence: CASSAGGTNQPQHF.

This clonotype has a count of ten or more. The chain joins TRBV10-3 to TRBJ1-4; D possibly corresponds to TRBD1 (6 bases). Germline values: CDR1 ENHRY, CDR2 SYGVKD. V shed 6 bases and J shed 7 bases, with 9 bases lying between them. This CDR3 has 12 amino acids. The CDR3 region has the DNA TGTGCCATCAGCCGGACAGCTGAAAAACTGTTTTTT. This sequence encodes CAISRTAEKLFF.

This sequence joins TRBV24-1 and TRBJ2-3; a weak D match, TRBD1 (5 bases). Trimming shortened V by 6 bases and J by 11 bases, and 20 bases separated the two germline ends. Germline CDR1 is KGHDR and CDR2 is SFDVKD. The CDR3 consists of 14 residues. The CDR3 nucleotides read TGTGCCACCAGTAGTTTCTCTGGGCCAGGGATGCAGTATTTT. Translation: CATSSFSGPGMQYF.

This clonotype showed up just once. The junction and the germline gene differ at one end; a read error may be behind it. This CDR3 is CASSQGGQGKVWAAF. CDR3 DNA sequence: TGCGCCAGCAGCCAAGGTGGACAGGGGAAAGTGTGGGCTGCCTTT. The chain is built from TRBV4-1 and TRBJ1-1; 9 bases line up with TRBD1. The CDR3 sequence is 15 residues long. Per the germline V gene, CDR1 is MGHRA and CDR2 is YSYEKL.

The chain joins TRBV12-3 or TRBV12-4 to TRBJ2-6; no firm D call. V was clipped by 4 bases and J by 0 bases, with 10 bases between them. The CDR3 runs to 16 residues. The CDR3 loop reads CASSYSPRSGANVLTF. As DNA, the CDR3 is TGTGCCAGCAGTTACTCCCCACGCTCTGGGGCCAACGTCCTGACTTTC.

V and J are TRBV7-9 and TRBJ2-7, with D perhaps being TRBD1 or TRBD2 (5 bases each). Germline V lookup: CDR1 SEHNR, CDR2 FQNEAQ (reference sequence). V was pared by 4 bases and J by 6 bases, with 10 bases between. The CDR3 sequence is 12 residues long. DNA for the CDR3: TGTGCCAGCAGCTCCGGGACCTTCGAGCAGTACTTC. Its translation: CASSSGTFEQYF. Full variable domain (rest looked up from reference TRBV7-9 and TRBJ2-7): DTGVSQNPRHKITKRGQNVTFRCDPISEHNRLYWYRQTLGQGPEFLTYFQNEAQLEKSRLLSDRFSAERPKGSFSTLEIQRTEQGDSAMYLCASSSGTFEQYFGPGTRLTVT.

This clonotype turned up a few times. The chain joins TRBV29-1 to TRBJ1-2; possibly TRBD1 for D (5 bases). Trimming removed 5 bases from V and 6 bases from J, with 13 bases in between. Germline values: CDR1 SQVTM, CDR2 ANQGSEA. The CDR3 is made up of 12 amino acids. The CDR3 DNA reads as TGCAGCGTTTTGGGGCAGGAGGATGGCTACACCTTC. Translation gives CSVLGQEDGYTF.

The CDR3 coding sequence is TGTGCCAGCAGCGTAGAAGGGCGGGGGGCCTACGAGCAGTACTTC. Translation gives CASSVEGRGAYEQYF. J is TRBJ2-7 and V is TRBV9, with TRBD2 matching 8 bases. The CDR3 totals 15 residues. With 0 bases clipped from V and 2 bases from J, the junction kept 4 bases outside the gene matches. Germline V gene data show CDR1 as SGDLS and CDR2 as YYNGEE.

The V call is TRBV5-1, the J call TRBJ2-7, with 11 bases aligning to TRBD2. The V and J ends lost 4 bases and 3 bases, in that order; junction bases with no gene match: 6. Germline V gene data show CDR1 as SGHRS and CDR2 as YFSETQ. This CDR3 has 15 amino acids. CDR3 region: CASSPLGLAGYEQYF. CDR3 DNA sequence: TGCGCCAGCAGCCCACTCGGACTAGCGGGCTACGAGCAGTACTTC.

V and J are TRBV6-6 and TRBJ2-5; possible D gene TRBD1, 6 bases. From germline, CDR1 is MNHNY and CDR2 SVGAGI (reference sequence). Between the trimmed V and J ends, which lost 8 bases and 1 base, there was a span of 14 bases. The length of the CDR3 is 14 residues. The CDR3 here is CASGNDRSQETQYF. The CDR3 bases are TGTGCCAGCGGCAACGACAGGTCCCAAGAGACCCAGTACTTC.

The chain links TRBV7-9 to TRBJ1-6; 11 nucleotides agree with TRBD1. CDR3 size: 16 residues. With 4 bases clipped from V and 7 bases from J, the junction kept 6 bases outside the gene matches. Germline CDR1 SEHNR, CDR2 FQNEAQ (reference sequence). The DNA of the CDR3 is TGTGCCAGCAGCTATCGGACAGGGGGCGAGAATTCACCCCTCCACTTT. The encoded protein is CASSYRTGGENSPLHF.

This clonotype was seen repeatedly, ten times or more. The rearrangement uses TRBV12-3 or TRBV12-4 and TRBJ1-1; weak D call: TRBD1 (6 bases). The CDR3 has 13 residues. Trimming removed 6 bases at V and 1 base at J, with 9 bases between. The CDR3 DNA reads as TGTGCCAGCAGGAAGGGGGGGAACACTGAAGCTTTCTTT. It specifies CASRKGGNTEAFF.

The V and J genes are TRBV7-9 and TRBJ2-1; D may be TRBD1 (6 bases). The germline V gene encodes CDR1 SEHNR and CDR2 FQNEAQ (reference sequence). The CDR3 has 20 amino acids. V lost 1 base and J lost 3, with 25 bases in between. The CDR3 DNA sequence: TGTGCCAGCAGCTTAGACAGGGAGATCAGCCCCAGCGGTCACTACAATGAGCAGTTCTTC. Its protein product is CASSLDREISPSGHYNEQFF.

The J gene is TRBJ2-7, the V gene TRBV13; TRBD2 aligns across 11 bases. Looked up from germline, CDR1 is PRHDT and CDR2 is FYEKMQ (reference sequence). Trimming removed 5 bases from V and 1 base from J; junction bases left unmatched: 7. This CDR3 comprises 16 residues. CDR3 residues: CASSPRGTSGSYEQYF. In nucleotides, the CDR3 is TGTGCCAGCAGCCCTCGGGGGACTAGCGGTTCCTACGAGCAGTACTTC.

This chain's CDR3 is CSATDVFRTEPYGYTF. The CDR3 DNA sequence: TGCAGTGCGACCGACGTATTTAGGACAGAACCCTATGGCTACACCTTC. The chain carries TRBV20-1 and TRBJ1-2, with D possibly matching TRBD1 (6 bases). The ends were cut back, 6 bases at V and 4 bases at J, with 24 bases in the middle. The germline CDR1 and CDR2 sequences are DFQATT and SNEGSKA (reference sequence). The CDR3 is made up of 16 amino acids.

This clonotype was counted at least ten times. The chain employs TRBV10-3 and TRBJ2-1; 11 bases map to TRBD2. The length of the CDR3 is 15 residues. Trimming at V came to 6 bases and at J to 8 bases, leaving 9 bases not matched to a gene. The germline V gene has CDR1 ENHRY and CDR2 SYGVKD. The CDR3 reads CAIRFSGRAADEQFF. CDR3 bases: TGTGCCATCAGGTTTAGCGGGAGGGCTGCGGATGAGCAGTTCTTC.

The chain employs TRBV20-1 and TRBJ2-3; 9 positions match TRBD2. In germline, CDR1 is DFQATT, CDR2 SNEGSKA (reference sequence). There are 18 residues in the CDR3. J gave up 3 bases and V 1 base, and 14 bases lay outside the gene matches. The CDR3 reads CSARGDLGRGGLTDTQYF. DNA for the CDR3: TGCAGTGCTAGAGGGGATTTGGGGCGGGGGGGCCTGACAGATACGCAGTATTTT.

The chain couples TRBV20-1 to TRBJ2-7; maybe TRBD2 (6 bases). Per the germline V gene, CDR1 is DFQATT and CDR2 is SNEGSKA (reference sequence). The V and J ends lost 6 bases and 3 bases respectively, with 21 bases between them. This CDR3 region has 15 residues. The CDR3 region is CSAPSGEEDHYEQYF. The DNA for the CDR3 is TGCAGTGCCCCCTCGGGGGAGGAGGACCACTACGAGCAGTACTTC.

This clonotype was found a few times. The rearrangement uses TRBV5-6 and TRBJ2-5; 10 nucleotides agree with TRBD2. Trimming removed 7 bases from V and 1 base from J; junction bases left unmatched: 4. Per the germline V gene, CDR1 is SGHDT and CDR2 is YYEEEE. CDR3 length: 14 residues. CDR3 nucleotides: TGTGCCAGCGGAGGACTAGCGGTCCAAGAGACCCAGTACTTC. Translating it yields CASGGLAVQETQYF.

The chain couples TRBV12-5 to TRBJ2-3, with a tentative D call TRBD2 (7 bases). Germline V CDR1 and CDR2: LGHNT, FRNRAP. The CDR3 runs 15 residues. The CDR3 here is CASSLRGGPPDTQYF. In DNA form, the CDR3 reads TGTGCCAGCAGTTTAAGGGGGGGGCCGCCAGATACGCAGTATTTT.